Here is one T cell receptor (beta chain) with its context. Using immunoSEQ multiplex PCR, the repertoire was profiled, and TCRdb retains in-frame clones only, with some absent. The table lists approximately 290,000 clones, 70% to 90% of them singletons, with 4.3% in the top ten. Enrolled through a virtual design, the participants were between roughly 18 and 90 years of age and came from under 30 US areas. Donors in Cohort 3 who had recovered were those with two negative PCRs, healthcare professional clearance, or resolution of their symptoms. This entry belongs to a study of blood T cell repertoires in COVID-19. The wider study: There were acute and convalescent COVID-19 samples, and they came from the United States, Italy and Spain.

Germline V gene sequence: CDR1 SGHDT, CDR2 YYEEEE. The ends were cut back, 2 bases at V and 0 bases at J, with 15 bases in the middle. The CDR3 spans 17 residues. This clonotype originated in a woman aged 25-40 years who had recovered from COVID-19. This chain uses TRBV5-6 with TRBJ1-5; maybe TRBD1 (5 bases). The sequencing sample was made of PBMCs or T cells enriched from blood (not recorded which). CDR3 sequence: CASSFGGLTYSNQPQHF. For the CDR3, the DNA is TGTGCCAGCAGCTTTGGGGGGTTGACGTATAGCAATCAGCCCCAGCATTTT.